This T cell receptor beta chain was observed in a study of neurological immune-mediated disorders. This clonotype was picked up a small number of times. This clone may be a read error of a much larger clone one base away. TCRdb reanalysed the 5' RACE reads using MiXCR and keeps one entry per CDR3 protein. The repertoire holds about 82,000 distinct CDR3 sequences, with 2.6% as singletons. This CDR3 is 14 amino acids long. Looked up from germline, CDR1 is KGHSH and CDR2 is LQKENI. The V and J ends lost 6 bases and 0 bases respectively, with 11 bases between them. The origin of this receptor is a woman aged 30 to 39 with multiple sclerosis. The chain is built from TRBV18 and TRBJ1-1; D call uncertain. The sample comprised PBMCs. CDR3: CASSQSTVNTEAFF. The CDR3 nucleotides read TGTGCCAGCTCCCAGTCCACGGTGAACACTGAAGCTTTCTTT.